This T cell receptor (beta chain) was recovered during a study of cytomegalovirus exposure and HLA in healthy donors. General study results and limits: Donor immune exposure was known only as CMV serostatus. Later analysis found that TCR beta chains associated with HLA were more clonally expanded than other, equally common chains. In a later analysis, TCR beta V- and J-gene trimming was associated with a missense DCLRE1C variant. Rare sequences made up most TCRs, while some public TCRs were found in many donors.

V lost 1 base and J lost 2; bases outside the gene matches: 5. The CDR3 totals 16 residues. CDR1 and CDR2 from the germline V gene are SGHTA and FQGNSA. A remark on this clone: The antigen remains undetermined.

A multiplex PCR was run with 60 Vbeta primers and 13 Jbeta primers. The method was immunoSEQ multiplex PCR; TCRdb's version includes in-frame clones alone and lacks a portion of them. The data show approximately 120,000 clones, around 80% seen once. The sample taken for sequencing was PBMCs. The chain has TRBV7-2 and TRBJ2-7; TRBD2 matches at 10 bases. This TCR was sampled from a woman aged 55-75 years in good health and CMV-seropositive. Here the CDR3 reads CASSLGLAGATYEQYF. Here the CDR3 DNA reads TGTGCCAGCAGCTTAGGGCTAGCGGGGGCTACCTACGAGCAGTACTTC.